Listed below are T cell receptor beta chains from one sample, sequenced in a study of T cells in Graves' hyperthyroidism and ophthalmopathy. TCRdb analysed the multiplex PCR reads with MiXCR anew, one entry per CDR3 protein. There are roughly 100,000 distinct CDR3 sequences in the sample; roughly 56% occur only once, and 25% to 30% lies in the top ten. The sequencing input was blood. Receptors originate from a woman in her forties with Graves' hyperthyroidism. Each CDR3 is given without its conserved first and last residue. Clone size, where shown, is once, few, many, or a class for clones that have expanded.

v_gene,abundance,CDR3aa
TRBV9,many,ASSPTGGANSPLH
TRBV9,many,ASSQLPPNSPLH
TRBV7-8,-,ASSMTAGGRVF
TRBV4-1,-,ASSELHNRDLTYEQY
TRBV20-1,-,SAGDQRRNTEAF
TRBV10-3,-,AIRDGANVLT
TRBV20-1,many,SARPKYTLNWYQETQY
TRBV7-9,few,ASSTQGGTNEKLF
TRBV7-9,-,ASSPRQSGTADTQY
TRBV20-1,many,SASRTEEQY
TRBV6-1,once,ASSPTPGEVETQY
TRBV20-1,-,SGSTGGKETQY
TRBV7-6,-,ASSLPGGARETQY
TRBV4-1,many,ASSLYGLVNSPLH
TRBV10-3,-,ASSVARVRGNTSY
TRBV5-1,many,ASKEGRDRGTEAF
TRBV9,many,ASSVWREGTDTQY
TRBV5-1,many,ASSLGQGFRSHTEAF
TRBV10-3,-,AISTGGAFYEQY
TRBV7-2,-,ASRRLAGGAKKTQY